This T cell receptor (beta chain) was found in a study of T cell therapy after organ transplantation. Whole-study context: Expansion used a peptide pool of 30 HLA class I and II CMV epitopes.

The time point: 4-8 weeks after completion of therapy. Libraries were prepared by immunoSEQ multiplex PCR; TCRdb keeps only in-frame clonotypes and omits some of them. The table has 20,000 or so clones, around 80% seen once; the top ten hold 9.2%. Looked up from germline, CDR1 is SGHTS and CDR2 is YDEGEE. This CDR3 region has 14 residues. Deletions cut 4 bases from V and 2 bases from J, with 13 bases between. On this clone: What it binds is not known.

The chain carries TRBV5-8 and TRBJ2-7; maybe TRBD1 (6 bases). The origin of this receptor is a human patient who had received a solid organ transplant and had CMV disease. Some T cells here may be from the graft donor. The specimen comprised CD8+ T cells from blood, sampled after autologous CMV-specific T cell therapy. CDR3 sequence reads: CASSRRQAAYEQYF. For the CDR3, the DNA is TGTGCCAGCAGCCGTCGACAGGCCGCCTACGAGCAGTACTTC.